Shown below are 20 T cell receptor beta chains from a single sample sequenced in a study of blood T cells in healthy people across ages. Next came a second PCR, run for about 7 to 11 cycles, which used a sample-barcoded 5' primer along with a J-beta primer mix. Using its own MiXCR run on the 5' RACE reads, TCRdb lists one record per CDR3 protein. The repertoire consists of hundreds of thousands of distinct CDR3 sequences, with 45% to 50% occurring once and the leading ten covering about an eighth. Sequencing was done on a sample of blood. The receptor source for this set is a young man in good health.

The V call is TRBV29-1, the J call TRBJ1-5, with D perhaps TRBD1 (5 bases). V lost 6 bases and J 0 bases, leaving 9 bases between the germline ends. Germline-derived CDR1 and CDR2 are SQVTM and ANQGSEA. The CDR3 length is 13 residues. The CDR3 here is CSVGGNSNQPQHF. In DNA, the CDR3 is TGCAGCGTGGGGGGGAATAGCAATCAGCCCCAGCATTTT.

The CDR3 sequence is CASSQISGTGTNNEQFF. DNA of the CDR3: TGCGCCAGCAGCCAAATTTCTGGGACAGGGACTAACAATGAGCAGTTCTTC. This rearrangement joins TRBV4-3 to TRBJ2-1, with 9 bases identical to TRBD1. The CDR3 is 17 amino acids. The trim removed 2 bases at V and 5 bases at J, leaving 10 bases unmatched. The germline V gene encodes CDR1 LGHNA and CDR2 YSLEER.

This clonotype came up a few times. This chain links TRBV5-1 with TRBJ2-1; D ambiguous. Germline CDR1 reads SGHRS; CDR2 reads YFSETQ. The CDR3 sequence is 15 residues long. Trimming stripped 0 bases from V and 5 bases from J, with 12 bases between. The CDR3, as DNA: TGCGCCAGCAGCTTGGAGCCGCACAAAGACAATGAGCAGTTCTTC. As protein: CASSLEPHKDNEQFF.

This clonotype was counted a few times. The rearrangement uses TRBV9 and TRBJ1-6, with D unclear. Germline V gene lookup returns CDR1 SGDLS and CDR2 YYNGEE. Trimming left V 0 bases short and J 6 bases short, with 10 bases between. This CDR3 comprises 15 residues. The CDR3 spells CASSVAAAFNSPLHF. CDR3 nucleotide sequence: TGTGCCAGCAGCGTAGCGGCGGCCTTTAATTCACCCCTCCACTTT.

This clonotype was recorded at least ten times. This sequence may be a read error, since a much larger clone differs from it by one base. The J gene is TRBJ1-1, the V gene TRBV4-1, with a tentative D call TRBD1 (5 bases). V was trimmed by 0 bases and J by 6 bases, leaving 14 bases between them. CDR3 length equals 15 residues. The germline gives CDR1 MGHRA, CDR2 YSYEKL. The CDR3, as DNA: TGCGCCAGCAGCCAAGATGGTCGGGGGGAATCTGAAGCTTTCTTT. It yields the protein CASSQDGRGESEAFF.

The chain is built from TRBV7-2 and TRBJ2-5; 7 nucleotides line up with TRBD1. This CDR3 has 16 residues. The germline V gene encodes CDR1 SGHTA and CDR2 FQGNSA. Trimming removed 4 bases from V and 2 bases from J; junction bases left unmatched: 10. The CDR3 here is CASSSTGQVEQETQYF. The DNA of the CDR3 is TGTGCCAGCAGCTCAACAGGACAGGTGGAACAAGAGACCCAGTACTTC.

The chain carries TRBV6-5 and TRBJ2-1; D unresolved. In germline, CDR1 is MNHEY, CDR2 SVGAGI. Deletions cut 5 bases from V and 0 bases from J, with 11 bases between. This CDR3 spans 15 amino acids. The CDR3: CASSDGVTSYNEQFF. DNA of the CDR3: TGTGCCAGCAGTGACGGAGTGACCTCCTACAATGAGCAGTTCTTC.

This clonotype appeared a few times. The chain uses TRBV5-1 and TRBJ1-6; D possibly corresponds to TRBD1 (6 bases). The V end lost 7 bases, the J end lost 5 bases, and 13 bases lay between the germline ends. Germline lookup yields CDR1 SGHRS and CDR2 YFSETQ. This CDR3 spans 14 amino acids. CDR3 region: CASSDRKNNSPLHF. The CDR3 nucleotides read TGCGCCAGCTCTGACAGGAAGAATAATTCACCCCTCCACTTT.

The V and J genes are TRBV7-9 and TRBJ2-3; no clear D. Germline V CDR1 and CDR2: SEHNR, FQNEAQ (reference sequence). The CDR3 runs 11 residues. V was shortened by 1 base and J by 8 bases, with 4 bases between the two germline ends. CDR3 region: CASSLGVTQYF. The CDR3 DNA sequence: TGTGCCAGCAGCTTAGGCGTTACGCAGTATTTT.

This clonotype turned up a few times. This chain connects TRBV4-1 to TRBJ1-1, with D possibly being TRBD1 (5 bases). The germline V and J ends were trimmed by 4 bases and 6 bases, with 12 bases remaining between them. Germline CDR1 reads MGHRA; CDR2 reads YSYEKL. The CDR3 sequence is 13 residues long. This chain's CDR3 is CASSLGPTSEAFF. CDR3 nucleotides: TGCGCCAGCAGCCTGGGACCTACGTCTGAAGCTTTCTTT.

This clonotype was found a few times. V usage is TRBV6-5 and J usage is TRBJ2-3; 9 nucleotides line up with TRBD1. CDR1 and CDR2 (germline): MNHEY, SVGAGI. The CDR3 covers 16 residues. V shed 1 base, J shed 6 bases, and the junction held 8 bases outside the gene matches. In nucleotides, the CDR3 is TGTGCCAGCAGTTACTTCGGAATGGACAGGGGCGATACGCAGTATTTT. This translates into CASSYFGMDRGDTQYF.

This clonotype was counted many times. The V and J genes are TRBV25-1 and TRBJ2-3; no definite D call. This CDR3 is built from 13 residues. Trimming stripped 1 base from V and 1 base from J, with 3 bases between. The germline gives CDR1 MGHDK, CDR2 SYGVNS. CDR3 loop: CASSESGTDTQYF. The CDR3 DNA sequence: TGTGCCAGCAGTGAATCGGGCACAGATACGCAGTATTTT. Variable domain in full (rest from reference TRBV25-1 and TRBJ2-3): EADIYQTPRYLVIGTGKKITLECSQTMGHDKMYWYQQDPGMELHLIHYSYGVNSTEKGDLSSESTVSRIRTEHFPLTLESARPSHTSQYLCASSESGTDTQYFGPGTRLTVL.

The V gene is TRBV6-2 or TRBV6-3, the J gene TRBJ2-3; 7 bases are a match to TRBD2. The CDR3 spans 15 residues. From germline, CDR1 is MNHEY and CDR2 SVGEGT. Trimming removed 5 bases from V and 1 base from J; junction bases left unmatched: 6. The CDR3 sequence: CASSQFGLGTDTQYF. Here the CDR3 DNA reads TGTGCCAGCAGTCAGTTCGGACTAGGCACAGATACGCAGTATTTT.

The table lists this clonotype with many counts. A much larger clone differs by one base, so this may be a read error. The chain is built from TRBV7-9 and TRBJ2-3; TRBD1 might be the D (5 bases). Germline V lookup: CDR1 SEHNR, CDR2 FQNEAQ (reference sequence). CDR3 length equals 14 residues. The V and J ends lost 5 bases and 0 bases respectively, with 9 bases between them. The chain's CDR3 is CASSVTASTDTQYF. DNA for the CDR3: TGTGCCAGCAGCGTGACAGCTAGCACAGATACGCAGTATTTT.

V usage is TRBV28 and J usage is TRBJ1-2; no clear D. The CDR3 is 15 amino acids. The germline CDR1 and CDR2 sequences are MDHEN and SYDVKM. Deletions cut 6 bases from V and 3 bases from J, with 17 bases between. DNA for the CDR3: TGTGCCAGCAGGTCCCCCCGACGGGGAGACTATGGCTACACCTTC. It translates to CASRSPRRGDYGYTF.

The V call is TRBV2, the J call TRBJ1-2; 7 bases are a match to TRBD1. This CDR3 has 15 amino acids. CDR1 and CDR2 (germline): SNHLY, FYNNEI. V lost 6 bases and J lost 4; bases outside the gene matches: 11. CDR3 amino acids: CASRNRERGLYGYTF. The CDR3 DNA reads TGTGCCAGCAGGAACAGGGAGAGGGGGCTCTATGGCTACACCTTC.

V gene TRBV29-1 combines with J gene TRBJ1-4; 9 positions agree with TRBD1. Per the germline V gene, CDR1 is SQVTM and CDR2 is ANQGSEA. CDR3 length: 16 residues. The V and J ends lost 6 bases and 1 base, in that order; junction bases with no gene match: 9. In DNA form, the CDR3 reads TGCAGCGTGCCTCCGGACAGGGGAGGAACTAATGAAAAACTGTTTTTT. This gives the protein CSVPPDRGGTNEKLFF.

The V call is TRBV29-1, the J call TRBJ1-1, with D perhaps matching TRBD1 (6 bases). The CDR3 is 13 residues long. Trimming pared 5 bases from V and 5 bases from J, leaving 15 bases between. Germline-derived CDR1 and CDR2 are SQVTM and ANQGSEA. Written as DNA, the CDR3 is TGCAGCGTTTCTTCACAGGGTTGGACTGAAGCTTTCTTT. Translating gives CSVSSQGWTEAFF. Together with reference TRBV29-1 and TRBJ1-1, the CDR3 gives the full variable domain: SAVISQKPSRDICQRGTSLTIQCQVDSQVTMMFWYRQQPGQSLTLIATANQGSEATYESGFVIDKFPISRPNLTFSTLTVSNMSPEDSSIYLCSVSSQGWTEAFFGQGTRLTVV.

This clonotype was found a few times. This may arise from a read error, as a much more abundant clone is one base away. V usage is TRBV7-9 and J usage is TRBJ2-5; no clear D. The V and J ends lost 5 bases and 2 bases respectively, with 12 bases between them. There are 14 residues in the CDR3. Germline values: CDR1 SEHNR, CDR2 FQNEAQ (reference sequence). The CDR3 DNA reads TGTGCCAGCAGCGCGCGACAACCTCAAGAGACCCAGTACTTC. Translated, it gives CASSARQPQETQYF. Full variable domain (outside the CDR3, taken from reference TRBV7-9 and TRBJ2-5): DTGVSQNPRHKITKRGQNVTFRCDPISEHNRLYWYRQTLGQGPEFLTYFQNEAQLEKSRLLSDRFSAERPKGSFSTLEIQRTEQGDSAMYLCASSARQPQETQYFGPGTRLLVL.

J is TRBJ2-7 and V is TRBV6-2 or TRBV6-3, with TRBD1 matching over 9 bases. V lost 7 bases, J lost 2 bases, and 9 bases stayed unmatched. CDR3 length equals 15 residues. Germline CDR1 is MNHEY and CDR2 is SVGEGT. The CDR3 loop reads CASTLADRGPYEQYF. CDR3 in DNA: TGTGCCAGCACCCTGGCGGACAGGGGACCCTACGAGCAGTACTTC.